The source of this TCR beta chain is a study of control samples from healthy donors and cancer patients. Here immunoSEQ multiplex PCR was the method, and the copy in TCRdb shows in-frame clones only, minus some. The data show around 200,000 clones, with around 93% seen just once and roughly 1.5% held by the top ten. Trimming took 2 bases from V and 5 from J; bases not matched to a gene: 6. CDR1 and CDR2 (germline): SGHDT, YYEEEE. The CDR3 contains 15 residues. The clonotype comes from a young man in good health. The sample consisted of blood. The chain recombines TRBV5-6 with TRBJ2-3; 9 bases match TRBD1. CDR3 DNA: TGTGCCAGCAGCTTAACACCGGGACAGGGAGATACGCAGTATTTT. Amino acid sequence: CASSLTPGQGDTQYF.